Presented here are 28 T cell receptor beta chains from one specimen sequenced in a study of spatial heterogeneity in lung cancer. Their recognized antigens are unknown. Indicated time point: sample taken at primary tumor resection. Each CDR3 protein gets one entry after TCRdb re-called the 5' RACE reads with MiXCR. The table includes several thousand distinct CDR3 sequences, 13% to 15% detected once. Findings of the study overall: Within tumors, counts of expanded alpha and beta TCRs tracked tumor mutation counts.

This specimen consisted of lung tumor tissue, obtained at surgery. Receptors were obtained from a female donor with early-stage non-small cell lung cancer.

This clonotype counts as medium-sized (0.01 to 0.1%). As an off-target read in a library built for alpha chains, this beta chain has a frequency of little significance. The chain links TRBV6-1 to TRBJ2-2; no firm D call. The V end lost 1 base, the J end lost 0 bases, and 15 bases lay between the germline ends. Germline V gene data show CDR1 as MNHNS and CDR2 as SASEGT. The CDR3 is made up of 18 amino acids. The CDR3 loop is CASSEDRRSPTNTGELFF. The CDR3 DNA reads as TGTGCCAGCAGTGAAGACCGAAGGTCTCCTACGAACACCGGGGAGCTGTTTTTT.

This clonotype was seen a single time. This beta chain is a stray sequence in a library constructed for alpha chains; its clone size is not meaningful. V usage is TRBV29-1 and J usage is TRBJ2-7; D is perhaps TRBD1 or TRBD2 (5 bases each). The CDR3 is 14 amino acids. Germline assignment: CDR1 SQVTM and CDR2 ANQGSEA. Trimming shortened V by 6 bases and J by 3 bases, and 18 bases separated the two germline ends. For the CDR3, the DNA is TGCAGCGTCTCCCGGGACGGCATAATCTACGAGCAGTACTTC. Translation: CSVSRDGIIYEQYF.

As to this clonotype: This beta chain represents an off-target read in a library built for alpha chains; its size is of limited meaning. The rearrangement joins TRBV3-2 to TRBJ2-7. TRBV3-2 is recorded as a pseudogene. CDR3 length equals 13 residues. The chain's CDR3 is CASSQGDTYEQYF. The CDR3, as DNA: TGTGCCAGCAGCCAAGGTGACACCTACGAGCAGTACTTC.

By share, this clonotype counts as medium-sized (0.01 to 0.1%). As an off-target read in a library built for alpha chains, this beta chain has a frequency of little significance. The CDR3, as DNA: TGTGCCAGCAGCCCCGGCAGACGCCAAGAGACCCAGTACTTC. This gives the protein CASSPGRRQETQYF. The chain combines TRBV7-2 with TRBJ2-5; no definite D call. This CDR3 has 14 amino acids. V shed 5 bases and J shed 1 base, with 11 bases lying between them. Germline CDR1 reads SGHTA; CDR2 reads FQGNSA.

This clonotype was observed a handful of times. The library was prepared for alpha chains; this beta chain is a stray read, so its frequency means little. The chain recombines TRBV6-5 with TRBJ1-2; 10 nucleotides agree with TRBD1. CDR1 MNHEY and CDR2 SVGAGI come from the germline V gene. The length of the CDR3 is 16 residues. The V and J ends lost 7 bases and 4 bases, in that order; junction bases with no gene match: 12. The chain's CDR3 is CASTTRDRGAVYGYTF. DNA for the CDR3: TGTGCCAGCACCACACGGGACAGGGGAGCGGTCTATGGCTACACCTTC.

This clonotype has at least ten counts. This beta chain was picked up by a library intended for alpha chains and is off target, so its count carries little meaning. The CDR3 nucleotides read TGTGCCAGCAGTTTCGGATCAGACTACAATGAGCAGTTCTTC. Translating it yields CASSFGSDYNEQFF. The chain recombines TRBV12-3 or TRBV12-4 with TRBJ2-1; no firm D call. CDR3 length: 14 residues. Between the trimmed V and J ends, which lost 3 bases and 3 bases, there was a span of 9 bases.

This clonotype is classed as medium-sized (0.01 to 0.1%). Because the library targeted alpha chains, this beta chain is an off-target read whose size means little. The chain has TRBV12-3 or TRBV12-4 and TRBJ2-3; a weak D match, TRBD1 (5 bases). This CDR3 has 14 residues. V dropped 7 bases and J dropped 2 bases, with 13 bases sitting between them. CDR3 bases: TGTGCCAGCACCTTGGACACATACACAGATACGCAGTATTTT. This codes for CASTLDTYTDTQYF.

A word on this clonotype: This beta chain appears as a stray read in a library generated for alpha chains; its size is not informative. The chain couples TRBV7-2 to TRBJ2-1, with 10 nucleotides matching TRBD1. Germline lookup yields CDR1 SGHTA and CDR2 FQGNSA. V shed 4 bases, J shed 16 bases, and the junction held 16 bases outside the gene matches. This CDR3 contains 15 residues. CDR3 sequence reads: CASSSLSQTGGVTFF. In DNA, the CDR3 is TGTGCCAGCAGCTCTCTCTCCCAGACAGGGGGCGTAACTTTCTTC.

Ten or more counts support this clonotype. Little can be read into the size of this beta chain, an off-target read in a library designed for alpha chains. DNA of the CDR3: TGTGCCAGCAGTTTTAGGGAGAATCAGCCCCAGCATTTT. It specifies CASSFRENQPQHF. The genes are TRBV27 and TRBJ1-5; D gene uncertain. The length of the CDR3 is 13 residues. Between the trimmed V and J ends, which lost 3 bases and 4 bases, there was a span of 7 bases. Germline assignment: CDR1 MNHEY and CDR2 SMNVEV (reference sequence).

Relative to its sample, this clonotype is medium-sized. The library was prepared for alpha chains; this beta chain is a stray read, so its frequency means little. This chain connects TRBV7-9 to TRBJ2-1; 8 bases are a match to TRBD1. Losses at the gene ends were 1 base for V and 2 bases for J; bases not matched to a gene: 1. CDR3 length: 15 amino acids. The germline V gene encodes CDR1 SEHNR and CDR2 FQNEAQ (reference sequence). The CDR3 nucleotides are TGTGCCAGCAGCTTAGGACAGGGGCCCTACAATGAGCAGTTCTTC. Translated, it gives CASSLGQGPYNEQFF.

In this sample, this clonotype turned up many times. Since it is a stray read in a library aimed at alpha chains, this beta chain has a size that is not meaningful. This chain links TRBV7-2 with TRBJ2-3; possibly TRBD2 for D (6 bases). V was clipped by 0 bases and J by 6 bases, with 13 bases between them. The CDR3 sequence is 15 residues long. CDR1 and CDR2 from the germline V gene are SGHTA and FQGNSA. CDR3 sequence reads: CASSLAGHRGDTQYF. For the CDR3, the DNA is TGTGCCAGCAGCTTAGCTGGACACCGGGGGGATACGCAGTATTTT.

This clonotype was recorded many times. With the library built for alpha chains, this beta chain is off target and its frequency is not meaningful. V usage is TRBV19 and J usage is TRBJ2-5, with D unclear. V was cut by 7 bases and J by 4 bases, with 13 bases left in between. Germline V gene lookup returns CDR1 LNHDA and CDR2 SQIVND (reference sequence). This CDR3 is 13 amino acids long. The CDR3 spells CASKSRARETQYF. In DNA form, the CDR3 reads TGTGCCAGTAAGTCAAGAGCGCGAGAGACCCAGTACTTC.

For this clonotype: The library was built for alpha chains, so this beta chain is an off-target read and its size means little. The chain links TRBV12-3 or TRBV12-4 to TRBJ2-5; the D call may be TRBD1 or TRBD2 (6 bases each). The CDR3 contains 13 residues. The V and J ends lost 8 bases and 3 bases respectively, with 13 bases between them. CDR3 nucleotide sequence: TGTGCCAGCGTCGAGGAGGGGGAAGAGACCCAGTACTTC. This gives the protein CASVEEGEETQYF.

This clonotype is categorized as medium-sized. Found in a library prepared for alpha chains, this beta chain is an off-target read, and its abundance has little meaning. The CDR3 sequence is CASTLVGGVEQFF. The CDR3 DNA reads TGTGCCAGCACCCTCGTGGGAGGGGTCGAGCAGTTCTTC. The rearrangement joins TRBV12-3 or TRBV12-4 to TRBJ2-1; 7 bases align to TRBD2. V lost 7 bases and J lost 10; bases outside the gene matches: 10. This CDR3 is 13 amino acids long.

The table lists this clonotype with many counts. This beta chain was picked up by a library intended for alpha chains and is off target, so its count carries little meaning. The chain recombines TRBV15 with TRBJ2-3; 7 nucleotides align to TRBD2. The CDR3 contains 14 residues. The germline V gene encodes CDR1 LNHNV and CDR2 YYDKDF (reference sequence). Trimming cost V 4 bases and J 7 bases; bases outside gene matches: 8. In DNA, the CDR3 is TGTGCCACCAGCACAGTGATGGGGGGGAATACGCAGTATTTT. Amino acids: CATSTVMGGNTQYF.

This clonotype was observed at least ten times. This beta chain is an off-target read within a library intended for alpha chains, so its frequency means little. The chain couples TRBV27 to TRBJ2-5, with 15 bases that match TRBD2. Trimming at V came to 6 bases and at J to 5 bases, leaving 13 bases not matched to a gene. This CDR3 contains 18 residues. Germline V CDR1 and CDR2: MNHEY, SMNVEV (reference sequence). CDR3 region: CASSSPGLAGGRRETQYF. Here the CDR3 DNA reads TGTGCCAGCAGCTCCCCGGGACTAGCGGGGGGCCGGAGGGAGACCCAGTACTTC.

This clonotype was counted many times. Found in a library prepared for alpha chains, this beta chain is an off-target read, and its abundance has little meaning. The chain recombines TRBV28 with TRBJ1-2; possible D gene TRBD1, 5 bases. The CDR3 runs to 14 residues. Germline lookup yields CDR1 MDHEN and CDR2 SYDVKM. Trimming cost V 4 bases and J 8 bases, with 17 bases left between them. This CDR3 is CASSSGAGPYGYTF. CDR3 DNA sequence: TGTGCCAGCAGTTCCGGCGCGGGGCCGTACGGCTACACCTTC.

This clonotype was detected ten times or more. This beta chain was picked up by a library intended for alpha chains and is off target, so its count carries little meaning. The chain combines TRBV4-2 with TRBJ1-2, with a weak D call TRBD1 (6 bases). Germline CDR1 reads LGHNA; CDR2 reads YNFKEQ. Trimming stripped 0 bases from V and 5 bases from J, with 16 bases between. The CDR3 has 16 amino acids. CDR3 region: CASSQDRPGGGYGYTF. The CDR3 DNA is TGTGCCAGCAGCCAAGATAGGCCCGGAGGGGGGTATGGCTACACCTTC.

By its share, this clonotype is medium-sized. The library was built for alpha chains, so this beta chain is an off-target read and its size means little. The chain joins TRBV20-1 to TRBJ1-1, with a weak D call TRBD1 (5 bases). The germline V gene encodes CDR1 DFQATT and CDR2 SNEGSKA (reference sequence). The V end lost 3 bases, the J end lost 0 bases, and 14 bases lay between the germline ends. CDR3 size: 15 residues. The DNA of the CDR3 is TGCAGTGCTAGGGCCCCCTTCAGGGTGAACACTGAAGCTTTCTTT. It yields the protein CSARAPFRVNTEAFF.

Note on this clonotype: Since the library was made to target alpha chains, this beta chain is a stray read and its abundance is not meaningful. This chain joins TRBV29-1 and TRBJ1-1; D uncertain. The V gene lost 6 bases and the J gene lost 2 bases, with 10 bases spanning the gap. Germline CDR1 reads SQVTM; CDR2 reads ANQGSEA. The CDR3 runs 12 residues. The CDR3 bases are TGCAGCGTCCTACAGAGAAACACTGAAGCTTTCTTT. Its protein product is CSVLQRNTEAFF.

This clonotype qualifies as medium-sized (0.01 to 0.1%). Since it is a stray read in a library aimed at alpha chains, this beta chain has a size that is not meaningful. The chain carries TRBV6-1 and TRBJ1-5; D gene uncertain. CDR1 is MNHNS and CDR2 is SASEGT in the germline V gene. The CDR3 spans 13 residues. With 4 bases removed from V and 5 bases from J, the gap between germline ends came to 9 bases. This CDR3 reads CASSAGPDQPQHF. CDR3 nucleotide sequence: TGTGCCAGCAGTGCAGGACCCGATCAGCCCCAGCATTTT.

This clonotype appeared a few times. As an off-target read in a library built for alpha chains, this beta chain has a frequency of little significance. As DNA, the CDR3 is TGTGCCAGCAGCCAAGCCCCGGGGGCGCCCGTGGAGCAGTTCTTC. Translating it yields CASSQAPGAPVEQFF. The chain has TRBV3-1 and TRBJ2-1; D is tentatively TRBD1 or TRBD2 (6 bases each). Germline V gene lookup returns CDR1 LGHDT and CDR2 YNNKEL (reference sequence). V lost 1 base, J lost 10 bases, and 17 bases lay in between. The CDR3 is 15 residues long.

This clonotype was observed a single time. This beta chain came through as a stray read in a library set up for alpha chains, and its size says little. The chain has TRBV29-1 and TRBJ2-3, with 7 positions matching TRBD1. CDR3 length: 14 amino acids. Germline CDR1 is SQVTM and CDR2 is ANQGSEA. Germline trimming cut 4 bases from V and 4 bases from J; bases unmatched to any gene: 8. The CDR3 DNA reads as TGCAGCGTTGCCACAGGGGTGGGCGCAGATACGCAGTATTTT. Protein sequence: CSVATGVGADTQYF.

This clonotype was seen many times. A library prepared for alpha chains yielded this beta chain as an off-target read; its size is of little meaning. The V gene is TRBV7-6, the J gene TRBJ2-5; D is ambiguous. Germline V CDR1 and CDR2: SGHVS, FNYEAQ. Trimming left V 5 bases short and J 5 bases short, with 18 bases between. The CDR3 contains 15 residues. In nucleotides, the CDR3 is TGTGCCAGCAGCACCATTAGTGGGTTCGAGGAGACCCAGTACTTC. Amino acids: CASSTISGFEETQYF.

With regard to this clonotype: This beta chain came through as a stray read in a library set up for alpha chains, and its size says little. The chain couples TRBV6-5 to TRBJ2-3, with D unclear. This CDR3 has 11 residues. Germline V lookup: CDR1 MNHEY, CDR2 SVGAGI. V lost 6 bases and J 6 bases, leaving 7 bases between the germline ends. CDR3 region: CASRSRDTQYF. CDR3 DNA sequence: TGTGCCAGCAGATCTAGGGATACGCAGTATTTT.

In its sample, this clonotype was seen many times. This beta chain represents an off-target read in a library built for alpha chains; its size is of limited meaning. CDR3 coding DNA: TGTGCCAGCTCGACACGGTACTACGAGCAGTACTTC. Translation: CASSTRYYEQYF. The chain combines TRBV28 with TRBJ2-7; D call uncertain. The CDR3 runs to 12 residues. V was trimmed by 8 bases and J by 3 bases, leaving 11 bases between them. CDR1 MDHEN and CDR2 SYDVKM come from the germline V gene. The whole variable domain, remainder taken from reference TRBV28 and TRBJ2-7, is DVKVTQSSRYLVKRTGEKVFLECVQDMDHENMFWYRQDPGLGLRLIYFSYDVKMKEKGDIPEGYSVSREKKERFSLILESASTNQTSMYLCASSTRYYEQYFGPGTRLTVT.

This clonotype was counted at least ten times. Because the library targeted alpha chains, this beta chain is an off-target read whose size means little. The chain is built from TRBV19 and TRBJ1-5, with 8 nucleotides matching TRBD1. The CDR3 is made up of 14 amino acids. Germline CDR1 reads LNHDA; CDR2 reads SQIVND (reference sequence). J was trimmed by 3 bases and V by 8 bases; bases with no gene match: 6. CDR3 residues: CASGAGGHNQPQHF. For the CDR3, the DNA is TGTGCCAGTGGAGCAGGGGGCCACAATCAGCCCCAGCATTTT.

This clonotype rates as medium-sized. This beta chain is an off-target read within a library intended for alpha chains, so its frequency means little. The chain employs TRBV7-2 and TRBJ2-3; TRBD2 agrees at 7 bases. CDR3 length: 17 amino acids. The germline gives CDR1 SGHTA, CDR2 FQGNSA. The junction had 12 bases not matched to a gene; V was cut back by 2 bases and J by 4 bases. The CDR3 nucleotides read TGTGCCAGCAGCTTACACGGGACTAACCTCAGGGCAGATACGCAGTATTTT. Its protein product is CASSLHGTNLRADTQYF.